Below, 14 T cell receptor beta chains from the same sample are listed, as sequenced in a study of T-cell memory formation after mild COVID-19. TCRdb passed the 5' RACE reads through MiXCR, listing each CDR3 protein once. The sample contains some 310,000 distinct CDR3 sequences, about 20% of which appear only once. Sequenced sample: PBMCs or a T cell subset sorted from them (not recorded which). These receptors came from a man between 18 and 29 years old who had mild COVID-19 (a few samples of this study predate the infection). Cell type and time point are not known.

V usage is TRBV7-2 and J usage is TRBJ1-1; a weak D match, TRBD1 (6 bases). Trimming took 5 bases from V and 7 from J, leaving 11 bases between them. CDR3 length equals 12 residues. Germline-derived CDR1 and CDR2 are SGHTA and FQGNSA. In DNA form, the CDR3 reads TGTGCCAGCAGCCGGACAGCATTTGAAGCTTTCTTT. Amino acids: CASSRTAFEAFF. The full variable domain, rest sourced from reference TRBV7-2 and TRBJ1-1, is GAGVSQSPSNKVTEKGKDVELRCDPISGHTALYWYRQSLGQGLEFLIYFQGNSAPDKSGLPSDRFSAERTGGSVSTLTIQRTQQEDSAVYLCASSRTAFEAFFGQGTRLTVV.

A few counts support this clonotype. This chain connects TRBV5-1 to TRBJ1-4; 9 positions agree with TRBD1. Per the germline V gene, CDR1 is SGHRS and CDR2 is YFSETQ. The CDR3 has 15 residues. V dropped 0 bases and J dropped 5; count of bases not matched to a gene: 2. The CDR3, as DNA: TGCGCCAGCAGCTTGGCCGGGACAGGGAATGAAAAACTGTTTTTT. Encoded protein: CASSLAGTGNEKLFF.

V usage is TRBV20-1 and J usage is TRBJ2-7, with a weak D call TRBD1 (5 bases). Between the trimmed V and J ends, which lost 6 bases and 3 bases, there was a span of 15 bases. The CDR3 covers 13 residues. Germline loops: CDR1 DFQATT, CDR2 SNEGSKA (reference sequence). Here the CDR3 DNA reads TGCAGTGCCCCGAGACAGCCCCACTACGAGCAGTACTTC. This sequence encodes CSAPRQPHYEQYF.

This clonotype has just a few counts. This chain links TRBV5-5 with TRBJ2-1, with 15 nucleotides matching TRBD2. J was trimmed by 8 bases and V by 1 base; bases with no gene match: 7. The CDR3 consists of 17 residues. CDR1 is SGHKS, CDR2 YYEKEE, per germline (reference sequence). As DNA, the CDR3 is TGTGCCAGCAGCTTGCTTGGACTAGCGGGGGGGCTGGATGAGCAGTTCTTC. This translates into CASSLLGLAGGLDEQFF.

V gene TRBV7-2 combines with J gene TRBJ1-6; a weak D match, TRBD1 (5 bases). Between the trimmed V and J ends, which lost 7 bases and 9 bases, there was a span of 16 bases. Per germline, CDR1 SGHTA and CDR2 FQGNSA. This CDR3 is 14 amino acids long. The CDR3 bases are TGTGCCAGCATCCTTCAGGGAGGTGCTTCACCCCTCCACTTT. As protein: CASILQGGASPLHF. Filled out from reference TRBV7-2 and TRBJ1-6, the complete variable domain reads GAGVSQSPSNKVTEKGKDVELRCDPISGHTALYWYRQSLGQGLEFLIYFQGNSAPDKSGLPSDRFSAERTGGSVSTLTIQRTQQEDSAVYLCASILQGGASPLHFGNGTRLTVT.

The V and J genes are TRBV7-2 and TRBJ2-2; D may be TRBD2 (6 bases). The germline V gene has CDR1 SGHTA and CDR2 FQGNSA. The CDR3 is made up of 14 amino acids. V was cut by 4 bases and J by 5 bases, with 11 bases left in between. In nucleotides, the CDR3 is TGTGCCAGCAGCTCAGGGAGGTGGACCGGGGAGCTGTTTTTT. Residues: CASSSGRWTGELFF.

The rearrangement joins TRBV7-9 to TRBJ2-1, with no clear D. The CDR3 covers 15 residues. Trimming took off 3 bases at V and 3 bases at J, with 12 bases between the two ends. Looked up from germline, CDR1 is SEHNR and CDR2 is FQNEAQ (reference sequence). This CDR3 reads CASSFPLGGYNEQFF. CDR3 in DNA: TGTGCCAGCAGCTTCCCGCTCGGCGGCTACAATGAGCAGTTCTTC. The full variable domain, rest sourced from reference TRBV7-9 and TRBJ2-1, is DTGVSQNPRHKITKRGQNVTFRCDPISEHNRLYWYRQTLGQGPEFLTYFQNEAQLEKSRLLSDRFSAERPKGSFSTLEIQRTEQGDSAMYLCASSFPLGGYNEQFFGPGTRLTVL.

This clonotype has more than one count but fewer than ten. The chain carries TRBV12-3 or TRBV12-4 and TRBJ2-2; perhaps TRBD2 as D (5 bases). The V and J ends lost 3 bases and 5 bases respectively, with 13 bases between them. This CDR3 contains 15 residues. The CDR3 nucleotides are TGTGCCAGCAGTTTCCTGGGCCGGGGAACCGGGGAGCTGTTTTTT. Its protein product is CASSFLGRGTGELFF.

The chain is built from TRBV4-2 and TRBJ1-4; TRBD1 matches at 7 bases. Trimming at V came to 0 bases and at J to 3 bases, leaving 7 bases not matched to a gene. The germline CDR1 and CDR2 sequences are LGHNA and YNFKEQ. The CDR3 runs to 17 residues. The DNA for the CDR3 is TGTGCCAGCAGCCAAGATAAGGCGGGACAGTCTAATGAAAAACTGTTTTTT. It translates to CASSQDKAGQSNEKLFF.

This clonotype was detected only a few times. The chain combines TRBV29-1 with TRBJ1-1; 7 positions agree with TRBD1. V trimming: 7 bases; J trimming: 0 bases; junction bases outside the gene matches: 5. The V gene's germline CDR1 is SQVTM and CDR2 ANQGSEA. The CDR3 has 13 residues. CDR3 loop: CSAVTGLNTEAFF. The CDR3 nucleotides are TGCAGCGCTGTGACAGGGTTGAACACTGAAGCTTTCTTT.

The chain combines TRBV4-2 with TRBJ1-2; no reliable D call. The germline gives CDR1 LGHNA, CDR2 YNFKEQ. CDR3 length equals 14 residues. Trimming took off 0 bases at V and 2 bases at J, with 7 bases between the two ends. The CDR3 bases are TGTGCCAGCAGCCAAGAGAGGCTGAACTATGGCTACACCTTC. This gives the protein CASSQERLNYGYTF.

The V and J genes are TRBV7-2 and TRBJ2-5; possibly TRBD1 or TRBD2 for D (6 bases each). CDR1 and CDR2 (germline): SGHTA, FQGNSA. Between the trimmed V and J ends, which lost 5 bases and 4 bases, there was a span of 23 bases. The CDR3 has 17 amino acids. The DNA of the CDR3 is TGTGCCAGCAGCCGGGGGCAGGTCGCGGGGATCGGAGAGACCCAGTACTTC. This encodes CASSRGQVAGIGETQYF.

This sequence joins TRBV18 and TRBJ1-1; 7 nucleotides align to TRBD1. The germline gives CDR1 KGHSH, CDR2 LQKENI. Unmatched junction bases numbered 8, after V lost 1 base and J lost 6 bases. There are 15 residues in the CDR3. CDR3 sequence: CASSPLLTGEAEAFF. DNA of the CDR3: TGTGCCAGCTCACCACTCTTAACAGGGGAGGCTGAAGCTTTCTTT.

CDR3 sequence: CASSAIDRANTEAFF. The CDR3, as DNA: TGTGCCAGCAGCGCGATAGACAGAGCGAACACTGAAGCTTTCTTT. The J gene is TRBJ1-1, the V gene TRBV7-9; D possibly corresponds to TRBD1 (5 bases). The ends were cut back, 5 bases at V and 1 base at J, with 14 bases in the middle. Germline values: CDR1 SEHNR, CDR2 FQNEAQ (reference sequence). CDR3 length equals 15 residues.